The 11 T cell receptor beta chains given below trace back to one sample, sequenced in a study of cytomegalovirus exposure and HLA in healthy donors. The PCR had 60 Vbeta and 13 Jbeta primers. TCRdb's table, derived via immunoSEQ multiplex PCR, lists solely in-frame clones and lacks some. The table has some 190,000 clones, approximately 80% seen once. Specimen: PBMCs. These receptors all stem from a man between 18 and 35 years old in good health and CMV-seronegative.

The rearrangement joins TRBV5-4 to TRBJ2-7, with D maybe TRBD1 (7 bases). Germline lookup yields CDR1 SGHNT and CDR2 YYREEE (reference sequence). Trimming stripped 4 bases from V and 2 bases from J, with 13 bases between. There are 14 residues in the CDR3. The CDR3 DNA is TGTGCCAGCAGCCGGGGGACAGAACCCTACGAGCAGTACTTC. This sequence encodes CASSRGTEPYEQYF.

The chain links TRBV25-1 to TRBJ2-7; tentative D call: TRBD2 (5 bases). Trimming left V 4 bases short and J 4 bases short, with 8 bases between. The CDR3 sequence is 12 residues long. From germline, CDR1 is MGHDK and CDR2 SYGVNS. CDR3 amino acids: CASSGEGYEQYF. The CDR3 region has the DNA TGTGCCAGCAGTGGAGAGGGTTACGAGCAGTACTTC.

The rearrangement links TRBV12-5 to TRBJ1-1; tentatively, D is TRBD1 (5 bases). From germline, CDR1 is LGHNT and CDR2 FRNRAP. V lost 6 bases to trimming and J lost 3 bases, with 5 bases between them. The CDR3 consists of 11 residues. CDR3 bases: TGTGCTAGTGGGACAGACACTGAAGCTTTCTTT. This codes for CASGTDTEAFF.

This sequence joins TRBV9 and TRBJ1-1, with TRBD1 identical over 8 bases. The ends lost 6 bases at V and 6 bases at J; junction bases unmatched: 10. The CDR3 covers 14 residues. Per the germline V gene, CDR1 is SGDLS and CDR2 is YYNGEE. CDR3 in amino acids: CASKPKDREPEAFF. The CDR3 DNA sequence: TGTGCCAGCAAGCCAAAGGACAGGGAGCCTGAAGCTTTCTTT. Full variable domain (rest looked up from reference TRBV9 and TRBJ1-1): DSGVTQTPKHLITATGQRVTLRCSPRSGDLSVYWYQQSLDQGLQFLIQYYNGEERAKGNILERFSAQQFPDLHSELNLSSLELGDSALYFCASKPKDREPEAFFGQGTRLTVV.

The chain couples TRBV7-2 to TRBJ1-6; 10 bases agree with TRBD1. The CDR3 has 15 residues. Germline V lookup: CDR1 SGHTA, CDR2 FQGNSA. V was clipped by 5 bases and J by 10 bases; unmatched bases: 8. The CDR3 region has the DNA TGTGCCAGCAGCGCCAGACAGGGGGCCGGGTCACCCCTCCACTTT. It translates to CASSARQGAGSPLHF.

Of note for this clone: Other DNA sequences within the sample encode an identical CDR3. This chain links TRBV6-5 with TRBJ2-1; D perhaps matches TRBD1 (6 bases). Trimming took off 6 bases at V and 15 bases at J, with 18 bases between the two ends. From germline, CDR1 is MNHEY and CDR2 SVGAGI. CDR3 length: 12 amino acids. CDR3 protein: CASRGPQGKAFF. The CDR3, as DNA: TGTGCCAGCAGGGGGCCACAGGGAAAAGCGTTCTTC.

The chain employs TRBV4-2 and TRBJ2-6; no firm D call. This CDR3 comprises 15 residues. V lost 0 bases and J 0 bases, leaving 3 bases between the germline ends. CDR1 and CDR2 from the germline V gene are LGHNA and YNFKEQ. Here the CDR3 reads CASSQDNSGANVLTF. CDR3 coding DNA: TGTGCCAGCAGCCAAGACAACTCTGGGGCCAACGTCCTGACTTTC.

Comments on this clone: Within the sample, other DNA sequences also encode this same CDR3. This chain uses TRBV5-6 with TRBJ2-5; possible D gene TRBD1, 5 bases. The CDR3 is 15 amino acids. Germline CDR1 and CDR2: SGHDT and YYEEEE. Trimming took 0 bases from V and 2 from J, leaving 11 bases between them. The CDR3 bases are TGTGCCAGCAGCTTGGCGGGCAGGGCGCAAGAGACCCAGTACTTC. It yields the protein CASSLAGRAQETQYF.

This sequence joins TRBV6-6 and TRBJ2-7; D is unresolved. CDR1 is MNHNY and CDR2 is SVGAGI in the germline V gene (reference sequence). This CDR3 contains 13 residues. V was clipped by 4 bases and J by 2 bases, with 9 bases between them. This chain's CDR3 is CASSSSQTYEQYF. CDR3 in DNA: TGTGCCAGCAGTTCGAGCCAAACCTACGAGCAGTACTTC.

CDR3 sequence reads: CASSVGTGGNEQFF. DNA of the CDR3: TGTGCCAGCAGCGTAGGGACAGGGGGCAATGAGCAGTTCTTC. The chain combines TRBV9 with TRBJ2-1; 10 nucleotides agree with TRBD1. Trimming cost V 0 bases and J 6 bases; bases outside gene matches: 0. Germline V gives CDR1 SGDLS, CDR2 YYNGEE. The length of the CDR3 is 14 residues.

The chain uses TRBV5-4 and TRBJ2-7; 7 nucleotides align to TRBD1. Germline V lookup: CDR1 SGHNT, CDR2 YYREEE (reference sequence). The CDR3 has 16 amino acids. The J segment lost 5 bases and the V segment lost 10 bases, leaving 21 bases of the junction unmatched. CDR3 sequence (DNA): TGTGCCTACACACCGGATACAGGGGCTTTCGTCAACGAGCAGTACTTC. This codes for CAYTPDTGAFVNEQYF.